Below, 2 T cell receptor beta chains from the same sample are listed, as sequenced in a study of naive and memory T cell subsets (dated by TCRdb to the late 2010s). Broader findings and caveats from the paper: Naive repertoires, especially CD8, contained a few larger clonotypes, possibly memory cells re-expressing CD45RA.

The library was made by UMI-ligation and nested PCR. The sequencer was an Illumina MiSeq. An equimolar mix of two oligonucleotides covering both TRBC1 and TRBC2 was used as the beta constant-region primer. The ligated cDNA went through four rounds of PCR with nested alpha and beta constant-region primers together with the SP2 primer. In TCRdb, the public reads were trimmed at Q25 with fastp and aligned with MiXCR, with productive beta chains retained. Each record represents a unique CDR3 protein, reported with the most common genes and DNA among its rows. This sample is represented by about 100,000 distinct CDR3 sequences; roughly 14% of them were singletons. About 3% of the sample is in the top ten clones. Which antigens these TCRs recognize remains unknown. The material sequenced was naive CD8+ T cells from blood. The label giving this sample's cell subset or site can be read as: naive T cells, CD45RA high CD27+. The receptors shown here come from a human donor in good health.

V is TRBV20-1 and J is TRBJ2-3; D call uncertain. Germline values: CDR1 DFQATT, CDR2 SNEGSKA (reference sequence). CDR3 length: 11 amino acids. Trimming cost V 3 bases and J 7 bases, with 8 bases left between them. The CDR3 loop is CSASHRNTQYF. In nucleotides, the CDR3 is TGCAGTGCTAGTCATCGCAATACGCAGTATTTT.

This chain connects TRBV5-1 to TRBJ1-1, with a possible D match to TRBD1 (5 bases). V shed 6 bases and J shed 10 bases, with 19 bases lying between them. Germline V gives CDR1 SGHRS, CDR2 YFSETQ. There are 13 residues in the CDR3. CDR3 bases: TGCGCCAGCATCGGGGACCCCGGTGGGGTAGCTTTCTTT. It encodes CASIGDPGGVAFF.